This section outlines one T cell receptor (beta chain) sequence together with its context. This sample was included in a study of beta chain features in type 1 diabetes. Expressed TCRB transcripts were sequenced because the entire RNA isolate underwent reverse transcription. The repertoire was sequenced with immunoSEQ multiplex PCR; TCRdb's copy has only in-frame clones and lacks some. The sample yields 330,000 or so clones, about 19% seen once. V gave up 3 bases and J gave up 8 bases; unmatched junction bases: 9. Germline lookup yields CDR1 LGHNA and CDR2 YNFKEQ. CDR3 length equals 15 residues. Specimen: naive CD4+ T cells from blood. The chain is built from TRBV4-2 and TRBJ2-1; 8 positions agree with TRBD2. The origin of this receptor is a woman under 30 in good health. The CDR3 reads CASSQDGGGSYEQFF. CDR3 coding DNA: TGTGCCAGCAGCCAGGACGGGGGGGGTAGCTATGAGCAGTTCTTC.